This TCR beta chain was recovered during a study of blood T cell repertoires in COVID-19. For the study at large: Sites in the United States, Italy and Spain provided acute and convalescent COVID-19 samples.

Study processing details: It was from reference gene primer amplification that nucleated cell counts were estimated. Some clones are missing from TCRdb's copy, which holds only in-frame ones; the method was immunoSEQ multiplex PCR. The DNA was the basis for D and trimming; V, J and clone size are from that table. The table lists 88,000 or so clones, over 70% of them singletons. The length of the CDR3 is 13 residues. Looked up from germline, CDR1 is ENHRY and CDR2 is SYGVKD. V shed 6 bases, J shed 6 bases, and the junction held 3 bases outside the gene matches. The receptor comes from a man aged 60 to 75 with acute or convalescent COVID-19. The rearrangement uses TRBV10-3 and TRBJ1-2; 11 nucleotides line up with TRBD1. Sequencing input: peripheral blood. The CDR3 reads CAISLDRGHGYTF. For the CDR3, the DNA is TGTGCCATCAGCCTGGACAGGGGGCATGGCTACACCTTC.